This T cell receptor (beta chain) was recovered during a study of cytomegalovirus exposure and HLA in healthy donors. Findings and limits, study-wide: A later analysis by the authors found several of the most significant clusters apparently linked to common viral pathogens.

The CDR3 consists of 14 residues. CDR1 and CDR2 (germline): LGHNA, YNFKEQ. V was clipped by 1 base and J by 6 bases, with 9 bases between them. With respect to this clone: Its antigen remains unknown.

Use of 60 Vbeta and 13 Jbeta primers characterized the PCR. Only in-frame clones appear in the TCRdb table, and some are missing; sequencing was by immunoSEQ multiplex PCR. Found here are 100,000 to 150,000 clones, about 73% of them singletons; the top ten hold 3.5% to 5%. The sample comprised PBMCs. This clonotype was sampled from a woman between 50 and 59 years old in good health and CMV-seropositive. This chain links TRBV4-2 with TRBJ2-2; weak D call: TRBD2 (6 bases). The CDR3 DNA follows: TGTGCCAGCAGCCAAGTGGGGGGAGCCGGGGAGCTGTTTTTT. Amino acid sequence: CASSQVGGAGELFF.